Presented here are 27 T cell receptor beta chains from one specimen sequenced in a study of regulatory T cells in long-lasting Graves disease (dated by TCRdb to about 2021). Interpreted using the paper, the time point label stands for: persistent/refractory GD, antithyroid drugs over 5 years with positive TRAb. RNA was extracted from PBMCs in TRIzol for both TCR sequencing and RNA sequencing. Library preparation was by multiplex PCR. Sequencing was performed on an Illumina HiSeq 4000. iRepertoire HTBI primers and Arm-PCR amplification of CDR3 regions were used to construct TCR beta libraries. TCRdb reanalyzed the raw reads on its own, using fastp at Q25 for trimming and MiXCR for clone calling, and kept in-frame beta chains. Each CDR3 protein appears once, grouped with its most common genes and DNA. This sample has some 450,000 distinct CDR3 sequences in its table, and less than 25% of those were observed once. The ten top clones hold 26% of the sample.

This sample comprised peripheral blood mononuclear cells (PBMCs), obtained when the disease was refractory, from a patient treated with antithyroid drugs. The receptors here all came from a female donor with Graves disease.

To note about this clonotype: A much larger clone differs from this one at a single base, so this may be a read error. V and J are TRBV28 and TRBJ2-5; D possibly uses TRBD1 or TRBD2 (6 bases each). This CDR3 has 16 residues. CDR1 is MDHEN, CDR2 SYDVKM, per germline. The V gene lost 6 bases and the J gene lost 4 bases, with 21 bases spanning the gap. CDR3 DNA: TGTGCCAGCAGCTCTCTTGGAGGGACAAACCGAGAGACCCAGTACTTC. It is translated as CASSSLGGTNRETQYF.

This clonotype was seen at least ten times. The rearrangement links TRBV28 to TRBJ1-4, with D uncertain. The germline gives CDR1 MDHEN, CDR2 SYDVKM. CDR3 length: 15 residues. V lost 2 bases and J 3 bases, leaving 10 bases between the germline ends. This CDR3 is CASSLVGTSNEKLFF. The CDR3 DNA reads TGTGCCAGCAGTTTAGTAGGAACCTCTAATGAAAAACTGTTTTTT. The variable domain in full, completed from reference TRBV28 and TRBJ1-4, reads DVKVTQSSRYLVKRTGEKVFLECVQDMDHENMFWYRQDPGLGLRLIYFSYDVKMKEKGDIPEGYSVSREKKERFSLILESASTNQTSMYLCASSLVGTSNEKLFFGSGTQLSVL.

This clonotype appeared a single time. Just one base apart from a much larger clone, this may be a read error. V and J are TRBV28 and TRBJ2-4; TRBD1 might be the D (5 bases). V lost 4 bases to trimming and J lost 6 bases, with 16 bases between them. Germline CDR1 reads MDHEN; CDR2 reads SYDVKM. This CDR3 is built from 15 residues. CDR3 in DNA: TGTGCCAGCAGTTCCCGCAGGGTTCCCAGAAACATTCAGTACTTC. This codes for CASSSRRVPRNIQYF.

The chain uses TRBV19 and TRBJ2-6; possible D gene TRBD2, 6 bases. V lost 10 bases, J lost 0 bases, and 16 bases lay in between. The germline CDR1 and CDR2 sequences are LNHDA and SQIVND (reference sequence). The CDR3 runs to 16 residues. Written as DNA, the CDR3 is TGTGCCAATTATCGGGACTGGAACTCTGGGGCCAACGTCCTGACTTTC. As protein: CANYRDWNSGANVLTF.

This clonotype has just a few counts. The rearrangement links TRBV20-1 to TRBJ2-7, with 15 bases identical to TRBD2. V shed 3 bases, J shed 6 bases, and the junction held 6 bases outside the gene matches. The CDR3 has 15 amino acids. CDR1 is DFQATT and CDR2 is SNEGSKA in the germline V gene (reference sequence). CDR3 DNA sequence: TGCAGTGCTAGGATTCGGGGACTAGCGGGAGGCGAGCAGTACTTC. This codes for CSARIRGLAGGEQYF.

Ten or more counts support this clonotype. Compared with germline, one end of the junction differs, possibly owing to a read error. J is TRBJ1-1 and V is TRBV7-3; 7 bases match TRBD1. The CDR3 sequence is 14 residues long. Per the germline V gene, CDR1 is SGHTA and CDR2 is FQGTGA. The chain's CDR3 is CASSLTGRNTEAFF. The DNA of the CDR3 is TGCGCCAGCAGCTTGACAGGGCGGAACACTGAAGCTTTCTTT.

The chain employs TRBV7-9 and TRBJ1-5; D perhaps matches TRBD1 (6 bases). Germline CDR1 reads SEHNR; CDR2 reads FQNEAQ (reference sequence). The CDR3 is 14 residues long. The germline V and J ends were trimmed by 2 bases and 7 bases, with 12 bases remaining between them. This CDR3 is CASSLTTGAQPQHF. DNA of the CDR3: TGTGCCAGCAGCTTAACCACGGGGGCGCAGCCCCAGCATTTT.

This clonotype has more than one count but fewer than ten. The chain couples TRBV28 to TRBJ2-1, with TRBD1 identical over 7 bases. Germline CDR1 MDHEN, CDR2 SYDVKM. This CDR3 contains 15 residues. J lost 2 bases, V lost 5 bases, and 6 bases had no gene match. The CDR3 is CASSRTTGTYNEQFF. The DNA for the CDR3 is TGTGCCAGCAGTCGGACGACAGGGACCTACAATGAGCAGTTCTTC.

The gene calls are TRBV29-1 and TRBJ1-1, with D hard to call. Germline values: CDR1 SQVTM, CDR2 ANQGSEA. CDR3 length equals 11 residues. CDR3 residues: CTIGKNTEAFF. DNA of the CDR3: TGCACCATCGGGAAGAACACTGAAGCTTTCTTT.

Notes on this clonotype: This sequence may be a read error, since a much larger clone differs from it by one base. The rearrangement joins TRBV20-1 to TRBJ2-7; D possibly corresponds to TRBD1 (6 bases). Germline V gene sequence: CDR1 DFQATT, CDR2 SNEGSKA (reference sequence). CDR3 length equals 14 residues. The DNA of the CDR3 is TGCAGTGCTAGTCGGGGCAGGGGTGCCGACGAGCGGTACTTC. Translation gives CSASRGRGADERYF.

This clonotype was seen many times. V gene TRBV2 combines with J gene TRBJ2-5, with 7 bases lining up with TRBD1. Germline V gives CDR1 SNHLY, CDR2 FYNNEI. With 11 bases clipped from V and 2 bases from J, the junction kept 14 bases outside the gene matches. The CDR3 has 15 amino acids. This chain's CDR3 is CAAADPPRGQETQYF. CDR3 nucleotides: TGTGCCGCAGCAGATCCCCCCAGGGGGCAAGAGACCCAGTACTTC.

This clonotype came up many times. This rearrangement joins TRBV2 to TRBJ1-4; tentatively, D is TRBD1 (5 bases). From germline, CDR1 is SNHLY and CDR2 FYNNEI. The CDR3 sequence is 16 residues long. Trimming left V 0 bases short and J 5 bases short, with 13 bases between. The CDR3: CASSEATGRENEKLFF. The CDR3 DNA is TGTGCCAGCAGTGAAGCAACAGGCAGGGAAAATGAAAAACTGTTTTTT.

This clonotype was observed many times. This chain connects TRBV12-3 or TRBV12-4 to TRBJ1-5; tentative D call: TRBD1 (5 bases). The CDR3 runs 15 residues. V shed 7 bases and J shed 2 bases, with 15 bases lying between them. The CDR3 nucleotides read TGTGCCAGCACCTCGGGGGGGGAAGGCAATCAGCCCCAGCATTTT. The encoded protein is CASTSGGEGNQPQHF.

The table lists this clonotype with many counts. The chain recombines TRBV12-3 or TRBV12-4 with TRBJ2-7, with 7 bases aligning to TRBD2. V trimming: 4 bases; J trimming: 2 bases; junction bases outside the gene matches: 5. The CDR3 sequence is 14 residues long. CDR3 sequence: CASSSPGTTYEQYF. CDR3 in DNA: TGTGCCAGCAGTTCCCCCGGGACTACCTACGAGCAGTACTTC.

This chain links TRBV29-1 with TRBJ2-7; maybe TRBD2 (5 bases). The CDR3 sequence is 12 residues long. V gave up 5 bases and J gave up 6 bases, with 14 bases separating them. Germline CDR1 SQVTM, CDR2 ANQGSEA. CDR3: CSVSLARAEQYF. The CDR3 bases are TGCAGCGTTTCTCTAGCCCGCGCCGAGCAGTACTTC.

In this sample, this clonotype turned up many times. This chain connects TRBV6-1 to TRBJ1-4; perhaps TRBD1 as D (5 bases). The V and J ends lost 5 bases and 7 bases respectively, with 14 bases between them. CDR3 length equals 14 residues. Germline lookup yields CDR1 MNHNS and CDR2 SASEGT. The CDR3 DNA reads TGTGCCAGCAGTCAGGGAGGAGGGTCTGAAAAACTGTTTTTT. Translating gives CASSQGGGSEKLFF.

The chain carries TRBV6-2 or TRBV6-3 and TRBJ2-7; 9 bases line up with TRBD2. Germline V CDR1 and CDR2: MNHEY, SVGEGT. The J segment lost 3 bases and the V segment lost 7 bases, leaving 7 bases of the junction unmatched. This CDR3 comprises 14 residues. This chain's CDR3 is CASNEAGGSYEQYF. The CDR3 nucleotides read TGTGCCAGCAATGAAGCGGGAGGAAGCTACGAGCAGTACTTC.

This chain links TRBV7-2 with TRBJ1-2; D ambiguous. CDR3 length: 16 residues. The germline V and J ends were trimmed by 6 bases and 7 bases, with 24 bases remaining between them. Germline CDR1 is SGHTA and CDR2 is FQGNSA. Here the CDR3 reads CASSPESGLSLGGYTF. CDR3 DNA sequence: TGTGCCAGCAGTCCCGAATCGGGTCTCTCCTTGGGTGGCTACACCTTC.

In its sample, this clonotype was seen many times. This chain joins TRBV28 and TRBJ2-7; perhaps TRBD1 as D (6 bases). CDR1 and CDR2 (germline): MDHEN, SYDVKM. The CDR3 loop spans 13 amino acids. The V end lost 8 bases, the J end lost 0 bases, and 11 bases lay between the germline ends. CDR3 nucleotide sequence: TGTGCCAGCGCCCAGGGGAGCTCCTACGAGCAGTACTTC. Translated, it gives CASAQGSSYEQYF.

This clonotype is a singleton in its sample. This clone may be a read error of a much larger clone one base away. The J gene is TRBJ2-7, the V gene TRBV28; 8 bases match TRBD1. Losses at the gene ends were 11 bases for V and 5 bases for J; bases not matched to a gene: 14. The CDR3 contains 14 residues. The germline gives CDR1 MDHEN, CDR2 SYDVKM. The CDR3 reads CAGAPPGQENEQYF. DNA for the CDR3: TGTGCCGGCGCCCCCCCGGGACAGGAAAACGAGCAGTACTTC. Complete variable domain (other parts from reference TRBV28 and TRBJ2-7): DVKVTQSSRYLVKRTGEKVFLECVQDMDHENMFWYRQDPGLGLRLIYFSYDVKMKEKGDIPEGYSVSREKKERFSLILESASTNQTSMYLCAGAPPGQENEQYFGPGTRLTVT.

This clonotype was recorded many times. The V and J genes are TRBV2 and TRBJ1-2; the match to TRBD1 covers 8 bases. Per the germline V gene, CDR1 is SNHLY and CDR2 is FYNNEI. The V and J ends lost 3 bases and 6 bases, in that order; junction bases with no gene match: 3. This CDR3 has 13 residues. The DNA of the CDR3 is TGTGCCAGCAGTGAGGCAGGGGGCAATGGCTACACCTTC. Protein product: CASSEAGGNGYTF.

The rearrangement links TRBV11-2 to TRBJ2-2; D unresolved. The CDR3 is 14 residues long. V shed 4 bases and J shed 6 bases, with 12 bases lying between them. Looked up from germline, CDR1 is SGHAT and CDR2 is FQNNGV. The CDR3: CASSSKGLAGELFF. CDR3 coding DNA: TGTGCCAGCAGCTCAAAGGGCTTGGCCGGGGAGCTGTTTTTT.

This clonotype was counted many times. The gene calls are TRBV13 and TRBJ1-2, with D perhaps TRBD1 (5 bases). The CDR3 is 13 residues long. CDR1 and CDR2 (germline): PRHDT, FYEKMQ (reference sequence). Between the trimmed V and J ends, which lost 2 bases and 8 bases, there was a span of 12 bases. The CDR3, as DNA: TGTGCCAGCAGCTTACATGGGGGAGGCGGCTACACCTTC. Translation: CASSLHGGGGYTF.

This clonotype showed up just a few times. The rearrangement joins TRBV3-1 to TRBJ2-7, with D unresolved. V was clipped by 0 bases and J by 2 bases, with 11 bases between them. The CDR3 has 15 amino acids. Germline values: CDR1 LGHDT, CDR2 YNNKEL (reference sequence). CDR3 nucleotide sequence: TGTGCCAGCAGCCAAGATCCCCGACCACCCTACGAGCAGTACTTC. Translation: CASSQDPRPPYEQYF.

This clonotype was counted ten times or more. The chain is built from TRBV20-1 and TRBJ1-4; D gene ambiguous. Germline V CDR1 and CDR2: DFQATT, SNEGSKA (reference sequence). V shed 6 bases and J shed 1 base, with 12 bases lying between them. CDR3 size: 14 residues. The CDR3 coding sequence is TGCAGTGCCTCGGCTGGAGGAACTAATGAAAAACTGTTTTTT. As protein: CSASAGGTNEKLFF.

Notes on this clonotype: A read error may explain this, as a much larger clone is one base away. The gene calls are TRBV11-2 and TRBJ2-7, with 13 bases lining up with TRBD2. This CDR3 contains 19 residues. The germline V gene has CDR1 SGHAT and CDR2 FQNNGV. The CDR3 is CASSATGLAGPIFWNDQYF. In DNA form, the CDR3 reads TGTGCCAGCAGCGCAACGGGACTAGCGGGACCAATCTTCTGGAACGACCAGTACTTC.

At least ten counts were recorded for this clonotype. The chain recombines TRBV24-1 with TRBJ2-4; 9 nucleotides line up with TRBD1. V gave up 4 bases and J gave up 7 bases; unmatched junction bases: 7. This CDR3 spans 15 amino acids. Germline values: CDR1 KGHDR, CDR2 SFDVKD. CDR3 in DNA: TGTGCCACCAGTGACTCGACAGGGGGTTGGAACATTCAGTACTTC. As protein: CATSDSTGGWNIQYF.